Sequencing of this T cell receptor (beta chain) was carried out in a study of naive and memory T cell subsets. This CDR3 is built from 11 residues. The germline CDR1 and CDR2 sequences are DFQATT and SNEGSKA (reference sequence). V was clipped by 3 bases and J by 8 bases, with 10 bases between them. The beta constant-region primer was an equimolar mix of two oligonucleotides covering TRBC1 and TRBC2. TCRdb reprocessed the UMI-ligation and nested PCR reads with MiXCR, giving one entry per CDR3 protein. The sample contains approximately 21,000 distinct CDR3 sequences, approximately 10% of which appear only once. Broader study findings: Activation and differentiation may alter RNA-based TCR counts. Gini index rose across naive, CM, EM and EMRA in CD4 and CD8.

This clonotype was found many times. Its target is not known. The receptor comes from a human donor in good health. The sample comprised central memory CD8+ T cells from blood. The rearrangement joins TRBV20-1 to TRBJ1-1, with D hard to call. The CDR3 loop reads CSASIGWEAFF. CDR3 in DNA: TGCAGTGCTAGTATAGGTTGGGAAGCTTTCTTT.